This T cell receptor (beta chain) comes out of a study of cytomegalovirus exposure and HLA in healthy donors. Study overall: Sequencing of about 179 million T cells in an earlier analysis found roughly 120 million unique TCR beta sequences. Study-wide results and caveats: Analysis performed later showed TCR beta chains linked to HLA being more clonally expanded than equally common others. Analyses of presence/absence relied on an assumption of roughly uniform sequencing depth across donors.

On this clone: What it binds is not known.

This PCR relied on a set of 60 Vbeta primers and 13 Jbeta primers. Produced via immunoSEQ multiplex PCR; TCRdb's table is partial and in-frame only. The sample has approximately 300,000 clones; approximately 84% are singletons. Per the germline V gene, CDR1 is SGHNT and CDR2 is YYREEE (reference sequence). The CDR3 consists of 16 residues. Losses at the gene ends were 3 bases for V and 1 base for J; bases not matched to a gene: 6. The rearrangement uses TRBV5-4 and TRBJ2-5; 10 bases are a match to TRBD2. The sequence was collected from a woman aged 40 to 55 in good health and CMV-seropositive. Sequencing input: PBMCs. The CDR3 DNA sequence: TGTGCCAGCAGCTCCCCAGCGGGAGGGCTCCAAGAGACCCAGTACTTC. Its protein is CASSSPAGGLQETQYF.